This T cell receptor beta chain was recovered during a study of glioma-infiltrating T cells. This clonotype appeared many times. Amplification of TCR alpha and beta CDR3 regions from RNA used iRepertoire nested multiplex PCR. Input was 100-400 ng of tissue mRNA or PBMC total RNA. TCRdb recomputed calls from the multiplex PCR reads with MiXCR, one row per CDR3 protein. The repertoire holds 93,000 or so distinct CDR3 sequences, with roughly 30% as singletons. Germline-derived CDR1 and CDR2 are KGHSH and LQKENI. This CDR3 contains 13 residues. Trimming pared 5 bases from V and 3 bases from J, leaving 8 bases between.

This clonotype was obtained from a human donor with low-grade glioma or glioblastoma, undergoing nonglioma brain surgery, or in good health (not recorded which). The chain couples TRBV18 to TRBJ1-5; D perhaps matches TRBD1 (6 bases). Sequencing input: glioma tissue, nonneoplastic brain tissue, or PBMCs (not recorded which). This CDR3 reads CASSGQSNQPQHF. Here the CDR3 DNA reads TGTGCCAGCTCAGGACAGTCCAATCAGCCCCAGCATTTT.